This TCR beta chain was obtained from a study of shared clonotypes between healthy human individuals. Overall study context: Serving as donors were two women and a few men, whose ages spanned 18 to 49. There were three CD4 naive, three CD4 memory, two CD8 naive and one CD8 memory plates per donor.

Study-wide results and caveats: Sharing across four donors was highest in naive CD4 (roughly 5%) and lowest in memory CD8 (0.4%).

Of note for this clone: The antigen is undetermined.

The germline CDR1 and CDR2 sequences are SGHTA and FQGNSA. CDR3 length: 13 residues. Trimming removed 5 bases from V and 7 bases from J; junction bases left unmatched: 2. Sequencing used immunoSEQ multiplex PCR; TCRdb keeps in-frame clones, though not all of them. The sample consists of just over 2,000,000 clones, 85% to 95% of them appearing once. The chain joins TRBV7-2 to TRBJ1-6, with 7 positions matching TRBD1. This TCR was sampled from a man younger than 35 in good health. The sample was naive CD4+ T cells sorted from blood. Sample subset: CD45RA+ positively selected. Written as DNA, the CDR3 is TGTGCCAGCAGCGGACAGGCGAATTCACCCCTCCACTTT. This gives the protein CASSGQANSPLHF.